The 9 T cell receptor beta chains below come from one sample, sequenced in a study of CD8 T cells in cerebrospinal fluid in Alzheimer's disease. TCRdb processed the 10x single-cell sequencing reads again and assigns one entry to each CDR3 protein, with no DNA. This sample's clone table lists about 1,000 distinct CDR3 sequences. Material: cerebrospinal fluid. These receptors all stem from a human donor in good health.

By frequency, this clonotype is medium-sized. The rearrangement uses TRBV6-5 and TRBJ2-5; TCRdb returns TRBD1, unconfirmable since there is no DNA. From germline, CDR1 is MNHEY and CDR2 SVGAGI. This CDR3 region has 15 residues. The CDR3 here is CASSYSMRGQETQYF.

The V and J genes are TRBV7-9 and TRBJ2-5. Looked up from germline, CDR1 is SEHNR and CDR2 is FQNEAQ (reference sequence). The CDR3 consists of 16 residues. The CDR3 here is CASSLARSLYGETQYF.

This clonotype shows up as medium-sized by frequency. The V call is TRBV12-5, the J call TRBJ2-3; TCRdb picks TRBD1, but there is no DNA to check that call. This CDR3 contains 16 residues. CDR1 is LGHNT and CDR2 is FRNRAP in the germline V gene. The CDR3 loop is CASGPTGVRSTDTQYF.

Frequency places this clonotype as medium-sized (0.01 to 0.1%). The chain has TRBV6-1 and TRBJ2-7; TCRdb lists TRBD2, though no DNA is available to test this call. The CDR3 loop spans 16 amino acids. Germline V lookup: CDR1 MNHNS, CDR2 SASEGT. This chain's CDR3 is CASSLYSGTSGYEQYF.

This clonotype registers medium-sized by frequency. The rearrangement joins TRBV4-3 to TRBJ2-3; TCRdb outputs TRBD2, but without DNA this stays unchecked. The CDR3 extends over 13 amino acids. Per germline, CDR1 LGHNA and CDR2 YSLEER. Here the CDR3 reads CASSHSAGNTQYF.

This chain connects TRBV28 to TRBJ1-2; TCRdb returns TRBD1, unconfirmable since there is no DNA. The germline gives CDR1 MDHEN, CDR2 SYDVKM. The CDR3 is made up of 13 amino acids. The CDR3 is CASSYHREGGYTF.

This clonotype is classed as large by frequency. The V call is TRBV4-2, the J call TRBJ2-3; TCRdb lists TRBD1, though no DNA is available to test this call. This CDR3 contains 19 residues. From germline, CDR1 is LGHNA and CDR2 YNFKEQ. This CDR3 reads CASSPSTGSDSHLTDTQYF.

This sequence joins TRBV6-5 and TRBJ1-2; TCRdb designates TRBD1, a call that cannot be tested without DNA. Germline V gene lookup returns CDR1 MNHEY and CDR2 SVGAGI. This CDR3 comprises 15 residues. This chain's CDR3 is CASSYQTGTGGGYTF.

This clonotype is called medium-sized based on its frequency. This chain joins TRBV5-1 and TRBJ2-3; TCRdb's D call of TRBD2 is untestable without DNA. Germline V lookup: CDR1 SGHRS, CDR2 YFSETQ. The CDR3 has 17 residues. The CDR3 spells CASSLEPSGRAMDTQYF.